This T cell receptor (beta chain) was captured in a study of shared clonotypes between healthy human individuals. Naive CD8 cells lacked CD45RO, underwent positive selection for CCR7 and left out terminally differentiated effector memory CD45RA+ cells. Study donors comprised healthy, HIV-negative adults devoid of recent acute infection or vaccination. Donors were Caucasian adults residing in Nashville, Tennessee, USA. Profiling relied on immunoSEQ multiplex PCR, and the TCRdb table lists in-frame clones only, not all of them. The profile shows some 2 million clones, less than 95% of them singletons. Study-wide results and caveats: Larger estimated richness was generally seen in naive subsets than in memory subsets.

Trimming took off 0 bases at V and 2 bases at J, with 8 bases between the two ends. The length of the CDR3 is 15 residues. Germline CDR1 SGHAT, CDR2 FQNNGV. To note about this clone: Its target is not known.

The gene calls are TRBV11-2 and TRBJ2-4; D remains unclear. This TCR was recovered from a man aged 18 to 29 in good health. The sequenced sample was naive CD8+ T cells sorted from blood. This chain's CDR3 is CASSLDLGPKNIQYF. In nucleotides, the CDR3 is TGTGCCAGCAGCTTAGACCTAGGTCCCAAAAACATTCAGTACTTC.